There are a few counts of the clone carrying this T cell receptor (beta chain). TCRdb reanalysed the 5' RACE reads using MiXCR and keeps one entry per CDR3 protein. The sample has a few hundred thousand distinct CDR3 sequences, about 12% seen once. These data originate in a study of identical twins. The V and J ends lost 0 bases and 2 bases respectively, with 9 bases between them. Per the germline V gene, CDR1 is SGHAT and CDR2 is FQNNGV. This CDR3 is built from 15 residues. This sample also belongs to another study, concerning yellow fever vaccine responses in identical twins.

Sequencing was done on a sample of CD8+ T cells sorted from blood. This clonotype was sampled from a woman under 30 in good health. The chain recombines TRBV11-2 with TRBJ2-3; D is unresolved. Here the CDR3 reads CASSLDLGITDTQYF. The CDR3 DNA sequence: TGTGCCAGCAGCTTAGATCTAGGGATCACAGATACGCAGTATTTT.